This T cell receptor (beta chain) was documented in a study of a mutant IDH1 vaccine in newly diagnosed glioma. Overall study: With temozolomide cycles, or 4-6 weeks after radiotherapy alone, vaccination was started. Patients arrived already treated with radiotherapy, temozolomide, or both, most having had both.

This table comes from immunoSEQ multiplex PCR, and its TCRdb copy is limited to in-frame clones, with some not included. This table has about 41,000 clones, about four fifths appearing once. Study-wide results and caveats: Shifts in the top peripheral T cell clonotypes seemed unrelated to pseudoprogression. Of the patients, roughly 95% had vaccine-induced immune responses.

As to this clone: The antigen is not known.

The time point is: week 23, last vaccination. Every single dose of the vaccine, 300 ug of mutant IDH1 20-mer peptide, came with topical imiquimod. The TCR comes from a woman aged 40-49 years with glioma. Some clones in this sample may be carry-over from other donors' samples. The specimen was PBMCs, collected from a glioma patient whose treatment included an IDH1 peptide vaccine.

CDR3 residues: CASRDGTGELFF. The CDR3 DNA reads as TGTGCCAGCAGAGACGGCACCGGGGAGCTGTTTTTT. V and J are TRBV27 and TRBJ2-2; D is unclear. V gave up 6 bases and J gave up 4 bases, with 6 bases separating them. Per germline, CDR1 MNHEY and CDR2 SMNVEV (reference sequence). The CDR3 loop spans 12 amino acids.